The 32 T cell receptor beta chains below all came from one sample that was sequenced in a study of beta chain features in type 1 diabetes. TCRB transcripts that were expressed got sequenced, as all of the isolated RNA had been reverse transcribed. The data were produced by immunoSEQ multiplex PCR, yet TCRdb's version contains in-frame clones alone and is incomplete. Of under 900,000 clones in the sample, about 17% were seen once. The sequenced sample consisted of naive CD4+ T cells from blood. These receptors all come from a woman aged 18-29 years in good health.

Turning to this clone: Other DNA sequences in this specimen translate into the identical CDR3. The V call is TRBV28, the J call TRBJ2-7; D is perhaps TRBD2 (6 bases). CDR1 is MDHEN and CDR2 is SYDVKM in the germline V gene. With 3 bases removed from V and 0 bases from J, the gap between germline ends came to 9 bases. The CDR3 extends over 14 amino acids. CDR3 coding DNA: TGTGCCAGCAGTTTGGAGGGTAGCTCCTACGAGCAGTACTTC. Its translation: CASSLEGSSYEQYF.

This clone has more than one count but fewer than ten. The chain joins TRBV11-3 to TRBJ2-2, with 7 bases identical to TRBD1. This CDR3 comprises 12 residues. Germline loops: CDR1 SGHNT, CDR2 YENEEA. The J segment lost 7 bases and the V segment lost 4 bases, leaving 0 bases of the junction unmatched. In nucleotides, the CDR3 is TGTGCCAGCAGCTACAGGGGCGGGGAGCTGTTTTTT. This translates into CASSYRGGELFF. Full variable domain (rest looked up from reference TRBV11-3 and TRBJ2-2): EAGVVQSPRYKIIEKKQPVAFWCNPISGHNTLYWYLQNLGQGPELLIRYENEEAVDDSQLPKDRFSAERLKGVDSTLKIQPAELGDSAVYLCASSYRGGELFFGEGSRLTVL.

This chain links TRBV4-1 with TRBJ2-2, with D unresolved. The germline V gene has CDR1 MGHRA and CDR2 YSYEKL. The CDR3 is 16 residues long. V was clipped by 1 base and J by 7 bases, with 16 bases between them. The CDR3 is CASSQGALVLSGELFF. CDR3 in DNA: TGCGCCAGCAGCCAAGGGGCCCTAGTCCTTAGCGGGGAGCTGTTTTTT.

The chain joins TRBV19 to TRBJ2-4; D might be TRBD1 (5 bases). This CDR3 is built from 11 residues. Between the trimmed V and J ends, which lost 4 bases and 7 bases, there was a span of 5 bases. Germline CDR1 is LNHDA and CDR2 is SQIVND (reference sequence). CDR3: CASSKGNIQYF. In DNA, the CDR3 is TGTGCCAGTAGTAAGGGGAACATTCAGTACTTC.

The chain has TRBV10-3 and TRBJ2-2, with D perhaps given as TRBD1 or TRBD2 (5 bases each). The CDR3 extends over 16 amino acids. Trimming took 10 bases from V and 6 from J, leaving 24 bases between them. Per the germline V gene, CDR1 is ENHRY and CDR2 is SYGVKD. The CDR3 reads CATQDQGPKYSGELFF. The CDR3 DNA follows: TGTGCCACCCAGGATCAGGGACCAAAATACTCCGGGGAGCTGTTTTTT.

The rearrangement uses TRBV7-2 and TRBJ2-7; a possible D gene is TRBD2 (6 bases). Germline lookup yields CDR1 SGHTA and CDR2 FQGNSA. CDR3 length equals 14 residues. V lost 5 bases and J 4 bases, leaving 15 bases between the germline ends. The CDR3 reads CASSETGTRYEQYF. CDR3 DNA sequence: TGTGCCAGCAGCGAAACCGGGACTCGGTACGAGCAGTACTTC.

The chain carries TRBV7-9 and TRBJ2-7; TRBD1 matches 7 bases. The ends lost 3 bases at V and 6 bases at J; junction bases unmatched: 11. This CDR3 spans 15 amino acids. Germline loops: CDR1 SEHNR, CDR2 FQNEAQ (reference sequence). The CDR3 coding sequence is TGTGCCAGCAGCTTCCAGGACAGGCCTGGTGGCGAGCAGTACTTC. It is translated as CASSFQDRPGGEQYF.

The chain carries TRBV25-1 and TRBJ1-1; D is possibly TRBD1 (6 bases). Trimming shortened V by 3 bases and J by 0 bases, and 11 bases separated the two germline ends. The CDR3 length is 15 residues. Germline CDR1 MGHDK, CDR2 SYGVNS. The CDR3 reads CASSDPGEMNTEAFF. The DNA of the CDR3 is TGTGCCAGCAGTGACCCAGGGGAAATGAACACTGAAGCTTTCTTT.

The chain joins TRBV29-1 to TRBJ2-2; D is possibly TRBD2 (6 bases). V dropped 4 bases and J dropped 5 bases, with 11 bases sitting between them. Germline V lookup: CDR1 SQVTM, CDR2 ANQGSEA. CDR3 length: 13 amino acids. The CDR3 here is CSVVFGGTGELFF. The CDR3 nucleotides are TGCAGCGTTGTGTTTGGGGGGACCGGGGAGCTGTTTTTT.

Remarks on this clone: Within the sample, other DNA sequences also encode this same CDR3. The rearrangement links TRBV5-1 to TRBJ2-1; D is uncertain. The CDR3 is 13 amino acids. Germline-derived CDR1 and CDR2 are SGHRS and YFSETQ. V lost 0 bases to trimming and J lost 7 bases, with 8 bases between them. The CDR3 nucleotides are TGCGCCAGCAGCTTGGCTGGCGTAAATGAGCAGTTCTTC. Translation: CASSLAGVNEQFF.

V gene TRBV7-2 combines with J gene TRBJ2-7; 8 nucleotides agree with TRBD2. The CDR3 is made up of 14 amino acids. From germline, CDR1 is SGHTA and CDR2 FQGNSA. Trimming at V came to 5 bases and at J to 9 bases, leaving 12 bases not matched to a gene. Written as DNA, the CDR3 is TGTGCCAGCAGCCCCGGAAGCGGGAGACCAGGGCAGTACTTC. It encodes CASSPGSGRPGQYF.

The rearrangement links TRBV6-1 to TRBJ2-5; D gene uncertain. This CDR3 comprises 12 residues. The germline V gene has CDR1 MNHNS and CDR2 SASEGT. The V gene lost 2 bases and the J gene lost 1 base, with 2 bases spanning the gap. The CDR3 sequence is CASSEIQETQYF. The CDR3, as DNA: TGTGCCAGCAGTGAAATCCAAGAGACCCAGTACTTC.

This clone showed up just a few times. The V call is TRBV7-2, the J call TRBJ2-7; D call uncertain. From germline, CDR1 is SGHTA and CDR2 FQGNSA. V was cut by 7 bases and J by 7 bases, with 14 bases left in between. This CDR3 has 12 amino acids. The DNA of the CDR3 is TGTGCCAGCACAATCGCGGTGGGTGAGCAGTACTTC. Translation: CASTIAVGEQYF.

This clone was seen only a few times. This rearrangement joins TRBV7-9 to TRBJ1-2; D unclear. The V and J ends lost 6 bases and 4 bases respectively, with 15 bases between them. Looked up from germline, CDR1 is SEHNR and CDR2 is FQNEAQ (reference sequence). This CDR3 is 14 amino acids long. The CDR3 sequence: CASSNSGEFYGYTF. For the CDR3, the DNA is TGTGCCAGCAGTAATTCTGGGGAATTCTATGGCTACACCTTC.

This clone occurred a few times. Other DNA sequences in the sample encode the same CDR3. The rearrangement uses TRBV2 and TRBJ1-2, with 7 bases lining up with TRBD1. The trim removed 4 bases at V and 4 bases at J, leaving 0 bases unmatched. The germline gives CDR1 SNHLY, CDR2 FYNNEI. This CDR3 is 12 amino acids long. The CDR3 sequence is CASSGTGYGYTF. CDR3 DNA sequence: TGTGCCAGCAGTGGGACAGGCTATGGCTACACCTTC.

The J gene is TRBJ2-1, the V gene TRBV7-2, with TRBD2 identical over 9 bases. Germline values: CDR1 SGHTA, CDR2 FQGNSA. V shed 5 bases, J shed 10 bases, and the junction held 12 bases outside the gene matches. CDR3 length: 15 residues. CDR3 DNA sequence: TGTGCCAGCAGCCTCGGCGGCGGGAGGGCCCGGGAGCAGTTCTTC. This translates into CASSLGGGRAREQFF.

The sample holds a few counts of this clone. The CDR3 reads CASGMGGEQYF. In DNA form, the CDR3 reads TGTGCCAGCGGAATGGGCGGCGAGCAGTACTTC. The chain joins TRBV7-9 to TRBJ2-7, with D hard to call. V lost 8 bases and J 6 bases, leaving 11 bases between the germline ends. Germline V gene sequence: CDR1 SEHNR, CDR2 FQNEAQ (reference sequence). The CDR3 is 11 residues long.

In this sample, this clone turned up a few times. The chain uses TRBV7-3 and TRBJ2-6; tentatively, D is TRBD1 or TRBD2 (5 bases each). V lost 8 bases and J lost 4, with 9 bases in between. Germline-derived CDR1 and CDR2 are SGHTA and FQGTGA. The CDR3 has 13 amino acids. In nucleotides, the CDR3 is TGTGCCAGCCGTCGGGGCGGGGCCAACGTCCTGACTTTC. The encoded protein is CASRRGGANVLTF.

In its sample, this clone was seen a few times. The V and J genes are TRBV5-6 and TRBJ2-7, with a weak D call TRBD1 (6 bases). Trimming removed 2 bases at V and 3 bases at J, with 15 bases between. From germline, CDR1 is SGHDT and CDR2 YYEEEE. The length of the CDR3 is 15 residues. CDR3 sequence (DNA): TGTGCCAGCAGCTTCGTCAGGGGCCTTCACTACGAGCAGTACTTC. Protein product: CASSFVRGLHYEQYF.

The chain has TRBV21-1 and TRBJ1-5; the table's D gene call, TRBD1, was not cross checked with the DNA. TRBV21-1 is given as a pseudogene. This CDR3 comprises 18 residues. CDR3 in amino acids: CASSNPRDRGQPNQPQHF. DNA of the CDR3: TGTGCCAGCAGCAACCCCCGGGACAGGGGCCAGCCAAATCAGCCCCAGCATTTT.

In its sample, this clone was seen a few times. The rearrangement uses TRBV7-2 and TRBJ2-1, with 10 bases lining up with TRBD2. Germline CDR1 is SGHTA and CDR2 is FQGNSA. J lost 0 bases, V lost 6 bases, and 5 bases had no gene match. This CDR3 is 16 amino acids long. The CDR3 loop reads CASRASGGSSYNEQFF. CDR3 nucleotides: TGTGCCAGCAGGGCTAGCGGGGGCAGCTCCTACAATGAGCAGTTCTTC.

The chain uses TRBV10-3 and TRBJ2-5, with 11 bases aligning to TRBD2. Trimming removed 6 bases from V and 5 bases from J; junction bases left unmatched: 8. The length of the CDR3 is 15 residues. Germline CDR1 is ENHRY and CDR2 is SYGVKD. CDR3 sequence reads: CAISQTSGSRETQYF. The CDR3 DNA is TGTGCCATCAGCCAAACTAGCGGGAGTAGGGAGACCCAGTACTTC.

The CDR3 is CASSSSRETQYF. The CDR3 region has the DNA TGTGCCAGCAGCTCAAGCCGGGAGACCCAGTACTTC. The chain couples TRBV7-9 to TRBJ2-5; D call uncertain. V lost 4 bases and J lost 5, with 8 bases in between. The CDR3 sequence is 12 residues long. Germline CDR1 reads SEHNR; CDR2 reads FQNEAQ (reference sequence).

The chain combines TRBV7-6 with TRBJ2-1; D not resolved. This CDR3 has 13 amino acids. Trimming cost V 5 bases and J 8 bases, with 13 bases left between them. Looked up from germline, CDR1 is SGHVS and CDR2 is FNYEAQ. Here the CDR3 reads CASSPPPPDEQFF. The DNA for the CDR3 is TGTGCCAGCAGCCCCCCGCCTCCCGATGAGCAGTTCTTC. The full variable domain, completed using reference TRBV7-6 and TRBJ2-1, is GAGVSQSPRYKVTKRGQDVALRCDPISGHVSLYWYRQALGQGPEFLTYFNYEAQQDKSGLPNDRFSAERPEGSISTLTIQRTEQRDSAMYRCASSPPPPDEQFFGPGTRLTVL.

This clone was counted only a few times. The V and J genes are TRBV6-5 and TRBJ1-5; D call uncertain. Germline V CDR1 and CDR2: MNHEY, SVGAGI. V was cut by 2 bases and J by 6 bases, with 8 bases left in between. The CDR3 length is 13 residues. Written as DNA, the CDR3 is TGTGCCAGCAGTTACAACGAGGGTCAGCCCCAGCATTTT. Translating gives CASSYNEGQPQHF.

Written as DNA, the CDR3 is TGTGCCAGCAGTTCCGGACTAGCGGGAGGGGGGGAGCAGTACTTC. It specifies CASSSGLAGGGEQYF. The chain uses TRBV28 and TRBJ2-7, with 15 bases lining up with TRBD2. V shed 4 bases and J 7 bases; nucleotides not matched to a gene: 5. The CDR3 covers 15 residues. CDR1 is MDHEN, CDR2 SYDVKM, per germline.

The J gene is TRBJ2-7, the V gene TRBV27; D may be TRBD1 or TRBD2 (6 bases each). Trimming cost V 8 bases and J 6 bases, with 17 bases left between them. There are 13 residues in the CDR3. Germline V gene sequence: CDR1 MNHEY, CDR2 SMNVEV (reference sequence). The CDR3 DNA is TGTGCCAGCCGGTGGGGGGCTGGAGTCGAGCAGTACTTC. Its translation: CASRWGAGVEQYF.

This clone has a handful of counts. The chain links TRBV20-1 to TRBJ1-2; D remains unclear. V was shortened by 4 bases and J by 6 bases, with 9 bases between the two germline ends. The CDR3 has 11 amino acids. Germline assignment: CDR1 DFQATT and CDR2 SNEGSKA (reference sequence). The CDR3 reads CSATVSDGYTF. For the CDR3, the DNA is TGCAGTGCTACAGTATCTGATGGCTACACCTTC.

This clone was seen a handful of times. In DNA, the CDR3 is TGTGCCAGCAGCCGTAGCGGACAAGAGACCCAGTACTTC. Protein sequence: CASSRSGQETQYF. The V and J genes are TRBV9 and TRBJ2-5; tentative D call: TRBD2 (6 bases). V lost 4 bases and J lost 2, with 9 bases in between. Germline assignment: CDR1 SGDLS and CDR2 YYNGEE. This CDR3 spans 13 amino acids.

This clone was detected a few times. This chain links TRBV7-8 with TRBJ1-4; D unresolved. This CDR3 region has 16 residues. CDR1 is SGHVS and CDR2 is FQNEAQ in the germline V gene. V lost 2 bases and J lost 0, with 10 bases in between. The CDR3 spells CASSLRRAATNEKLFF. CDR3 nucleotides: TGTGCCAGCAGCTTACGGAGGGCCGCAACTAATGAAAAACTGTTTTTT.

This clone came up a few times. The genes are TRBV28 and TRBJ2-1; 11 bases match TRBD2. Germline V gene sequence: CDR1 MDHEN, CDR2 SYDVKM. The trim removed 2 bases at V and 4 bases at J, leaving 22 bases unmatched. This CDR3 region has 22 residues. CDR3: CASSLPPWVASGRPKGYNEQFF. The CDR3 DNA sequence: TGTGCCAGCAGTTTACCTCCCTGGGTGGCTAGCGGGAGGCCAAAGGGATACAATGAGCAGTTCTTC.

This clone was observed a few times. Relative to the germline gene, one junction end is altered; a read error may explain this. The chain is built from TRBV7-8 and TRBJ2-7; the D gene could be TRBD1 or TRBD2 (6 bases each). Germline V lookup: CDR1 SGHVS, CDR2 FQNEAQ. The length of the CDR3 is 11 residues. In DNA form, the CDR3 reads TGTGCCAGCAGCTTACGGGGGCTGCTTTTCTTC. This codes for CASSLRGLLFF.